Shown below are 9 T cell receptor beta chains from a single sample sequenced in a study of blood T cells in healthy people across ages. The second PCR ran about 6 to 12 cycles with a sample-barcoded 5' primer and J-beta primers. TCRdb independently ran MiXCR on the 5' RACE reads; one entry per CDR3 protein. The sample includes about 1 million distinct CDR3 sequences, more than 35% of them seen just once. Sequencing was carried out using blood. These receptors all stem from a woman aged 60-70 years in good health.

This clonotype was observed a handful of times. The gene calls are TRBV10-3 and TRBJ1-2; 9 bases are shared with TRBD1. V lost 2 bases and J lost 6; bases outside the gene matches: 10. The CDR3 loop spans 16 amino acids. The germline CDR1 and CDR2 sequences are ENHRY and SYGVKD. Here the CDR3 reads CAISEPRQGVGHGYTF. The DNA of the CDR3 is TGTGCCATCAGTGAGCCACGACAGGGGGTCGGGCATGGCTACACCTTC.

This clonotype was observed once. A clone one base away is much larger, so this may be a read error. The chain uses TRBV6-1 and TRBJ2-1; perhaps D is TRBD1 or TRBD2 (7 bases each). TRBJ2-7 explains the end of the DNA better; the J call may be wrong. The CDR3 covers 15 residues. Looked up from germline, CDR1 is MNHNS and CDR2 is SASEGT. The CDR3 sequence is CASSEGRGPYNEQYF. CDR3 DNA sequence: TGTGCCAGCAGTGAGGGGAGGGGGCCCTACAATGAGCAGTACTTC.

The chain joins TRBV20-1 to TRBJ2-1, with 7 bases identical to TRBD2. Germline CDR1 DFQATT, CDR2 SNEGSKA (reference sequence). J was trimmed by 8 bases and V by 3 bases; bases with no gene match: 10. CDR3 size: 14 residues. The CDR3 loop reads CSARQLAGRDEQFF. The CDR3 DNA is TGCAGTGCTAGGCAATTAGCGGGCCGCGATGAGCAGTTCTTC.

This sequence joins TRBV10-2 and TRBJ1-2; D not resolved. V shed 3 bases and J shed 2 bases, with 7 bases lying between them. From germline, CDR1 is WSHSY and CDR2 SAAADI. The CDR3 covers 13 residues. In DNA form, the CDR3 reads TGCGCCAGCAGTGACGTCGGAAACTATGGCTACACCTTC. Translating gives CASSDVGNYGYTF.

The J gene is TRBJ2-7, the V gene TRBV20-1, with 10 bases matching TRBD2. The V gene's germline CDR1 is DFQATT and CDR2 SNEGSKA (reference sequence). With 5 bases clipped from V and 6 bases from J, the junction kept 10 bases outside the gene matches. There are 14 residues in the CDR3. CDR3 nucleotide sequence: TGCAGTGCTGCCAGCGGGAGGGCCAGTTGCGAGCAGTACTTC. This codes for CSAASGRASCEQYF.

This clonotype showed up just a few times. The V and J genes are TRBV3-1 and TRBJ2-1; D unresolved. The V and J ends lost 4 bases and 5 bases respectively, with 12 bases between them. The CDR3 length is 14 residues. Germline lookup yields CDR1 LGHDT and CDR2 YNNKEL (reference sequence). The CDR3 is CASSLPPADNEQFF. CDR3 DNA sequence: TGTGCCAGCAGCCTCCCTCCCGCGGACAATGAGCAGTTCTTC.

V gene TRBV9 combines with J gene TRBJ2-7; 12 bases match TRBD2. After removal of 0 bases from V and 3 bases from J, the junction contained 13 bases not matched to a gene. CDR3 length equals 19 residues. Germline CDR1 and CDR2: SGDLS and YYNGEE. This CDR3 reads CASSVEAGELAGGLYEQYF. The CDR3 bases are TGTGCCAGCAGCGTAGAGGCAGGGGAACTAGCGGGAGGACTCTACGAGCAGTACTTC.

A few counts support this clonotype. J is TRBJ2-1 and V is TRBV6-2 or TRBV6-3; D not resolved. V lost 0 bases, J lost 2 bases, and 11 bases lay in between. Germline CDR1 is MNHEY and CDR2 is SVGEGT. The CDR3 length is 16 residues. The CDR3 loop is CASSYSGIAAYNEQFF. For the CDR3, the DNA is TGTGCCAGCAGTTACTCTGGGATAGCAGCCTACAATGAGCAGTTCTTC.

The sample holds a few counts of this clonotype. The CDR3 nucleotides are TGTGCCAGCAGTGATATTCAAGGTGTAGGCACAGATACGCAGTATTTT. It translates to CASSDIQGVGTDTQYF. The chain joins TRBV12-3 or TRBV12-4 to TRBJ2-3; unclear D gene. This CDR3 has 16 amino acids. The V end was cut by 5 bases, the J end by 1 base, with 16 bases between.